The clone carrying this T cell receptor beta chain was recorded many times. Its antigen is currently unknown. What was amplified from RNA transcripts were TCR beta CDR3 regions. HTBI primers were used for first-round RT-PCR of the TCR CDR3. TCRdb re-called the multiplex PCR reads with MiXCR, one entry per CDR3 protein. The data show 600,000 to 800,000 distinct CDR3 sequences, with over 35% seen just once and more than 25% held by the top ten. This entry belongs to a study of T cells in Graves' hyperthyroidism and ophthalmopathy. Background on the study: Prior to any treatment, at the point of initial diagnosis, peripheral blood was collected.

The CDR3 consists of 15 residues. Per germline, CDR1 SGHTA and CDR2 FQGNSA. J gave up 1 base and V 4 bases, and 3 bases lay outside the gene matches. Patients with uncontrolled infections, other autoimmune diseases, pregnancy or lactation were excluded. Broader study findings: Classification by a 13 V-J model distinguished ophthalmopathy from stable hyperthyroidism.

The specimen was blood. This chain uses TRBV7-2 with TRBJ2-7; 11 bases agree with TRBD2. The sequence was collected from a middle-aged woman with Graves' hyperthyroidism. CDR3 protein: CASSSRTSGSYEQYF. As DNA, the CDR3 is TGTGCCAGCAGCTCAAGGACTAGCGGGTCCTACGAGCAGTACTTC.